This T cell receptor beta chain was recovered during a study of human T cells and chemical hapten exposure. The junction had 22 bases not matched to a gene; V was cut back by 6 bases and J by 5 bases. Germline loops: CDR1 SEHNR, CDR2 FQNEAQ (reference sequence). The CDR3 covers 21 residues. Noted time point: patch test 3, about 24 weeks after DPC sensitization. Treatment denoted: therapeutic diphenylcyclopropenone sensitization with weekly scalp DPC. In TCRdb, the RACE reads were re-called with MiXCR into one record per CDR3 protein. The data contain about 170,000 distinct CDR3 sequences, approximately 30% of them singletons. This clonotype appeared a few times.

The TCR comes from a woman under 30 with alopecia areata. Some clones in this sample may be carry-over from other donors' samples. The sequencing here drew on whole blood, taken in connection with sensitization to the hapten diphenylcyclopropenone (DPC). This chain links TRBV7-9 with TRBJ2-5; 15 positions match TRBD2. Here the CDR3 DNA reads TGTGCCAGCAGTCTTGGGACTAGCGGGAGGAACGCCGCCGTGAGTCGGGAGACCCAGTACTTC. Translation: CASSLGTSGRNAAVSRETQYF.